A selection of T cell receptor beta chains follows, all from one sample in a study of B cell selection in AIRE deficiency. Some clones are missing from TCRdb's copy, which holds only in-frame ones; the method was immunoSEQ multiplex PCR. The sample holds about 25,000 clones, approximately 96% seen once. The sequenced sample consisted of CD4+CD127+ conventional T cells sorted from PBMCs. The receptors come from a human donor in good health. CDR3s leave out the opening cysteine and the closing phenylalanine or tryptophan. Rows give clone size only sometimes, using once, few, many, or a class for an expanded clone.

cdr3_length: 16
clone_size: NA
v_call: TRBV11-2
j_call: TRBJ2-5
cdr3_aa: ASSLSAVGVGIQETQY

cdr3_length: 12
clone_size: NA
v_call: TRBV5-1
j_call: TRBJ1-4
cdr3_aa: ASQPGATNEKLF

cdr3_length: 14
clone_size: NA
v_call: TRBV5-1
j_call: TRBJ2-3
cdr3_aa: ASSLGGATHTDTQY

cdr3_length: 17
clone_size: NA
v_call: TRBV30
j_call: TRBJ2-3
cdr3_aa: AWSSARTSGGASTDTQY

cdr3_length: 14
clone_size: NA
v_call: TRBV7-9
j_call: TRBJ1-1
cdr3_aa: ASSLARGGEGTEAF

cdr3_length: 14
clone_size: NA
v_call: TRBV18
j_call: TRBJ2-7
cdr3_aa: ASSPTQVELSGEQY

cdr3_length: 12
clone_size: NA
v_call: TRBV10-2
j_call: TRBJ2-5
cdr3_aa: ASGTPAGKETQY

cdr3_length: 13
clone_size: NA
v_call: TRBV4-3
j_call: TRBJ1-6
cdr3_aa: ASSQDRSYNSPLH

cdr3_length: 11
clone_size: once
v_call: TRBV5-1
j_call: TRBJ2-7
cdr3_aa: ASSLRTEDEQY

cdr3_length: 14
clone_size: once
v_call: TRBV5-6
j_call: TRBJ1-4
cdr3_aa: ASSLARAGINEKLF

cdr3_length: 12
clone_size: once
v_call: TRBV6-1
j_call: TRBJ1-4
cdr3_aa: ASSHRGGNEKLF

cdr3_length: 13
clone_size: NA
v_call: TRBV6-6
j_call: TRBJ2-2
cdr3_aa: ASSFDPRGAGELF

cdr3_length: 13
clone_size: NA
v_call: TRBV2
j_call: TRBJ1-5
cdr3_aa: ASSRNRDSNQPQH

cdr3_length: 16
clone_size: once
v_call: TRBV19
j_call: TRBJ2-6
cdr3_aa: ASSIEGQGSSGANVLT

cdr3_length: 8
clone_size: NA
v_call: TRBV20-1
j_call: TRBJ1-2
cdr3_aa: SASQLSYT

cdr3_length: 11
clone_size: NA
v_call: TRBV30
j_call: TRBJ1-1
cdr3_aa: AFITGVNTEAF

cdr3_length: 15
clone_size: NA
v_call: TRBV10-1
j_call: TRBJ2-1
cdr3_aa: ASRTGGPGRSYNEQF

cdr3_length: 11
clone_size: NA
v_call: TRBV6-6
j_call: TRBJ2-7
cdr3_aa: ASSYDKTYEQY

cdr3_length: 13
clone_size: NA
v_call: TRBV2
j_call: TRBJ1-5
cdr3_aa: ASSEEGGQGQPQH

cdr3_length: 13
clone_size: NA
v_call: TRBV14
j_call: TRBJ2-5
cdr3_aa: ASSQQDHSYETQY

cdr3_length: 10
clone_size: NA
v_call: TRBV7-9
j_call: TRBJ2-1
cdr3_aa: ASSLDSGVQF

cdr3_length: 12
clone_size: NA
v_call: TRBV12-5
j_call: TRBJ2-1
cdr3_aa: ASGPTGAWNEQF

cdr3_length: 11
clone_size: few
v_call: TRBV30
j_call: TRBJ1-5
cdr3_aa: AWSVPGIQPQH

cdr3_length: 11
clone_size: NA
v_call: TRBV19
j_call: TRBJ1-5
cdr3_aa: ASSKPTDQPQH

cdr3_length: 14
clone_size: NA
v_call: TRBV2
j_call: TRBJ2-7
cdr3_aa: ASSERQGPKGYEQY

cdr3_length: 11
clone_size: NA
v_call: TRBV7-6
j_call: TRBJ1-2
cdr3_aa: ASSSRDVGGYT

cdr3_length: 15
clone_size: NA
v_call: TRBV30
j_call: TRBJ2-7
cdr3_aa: AWSKVWTSGGGYEQY

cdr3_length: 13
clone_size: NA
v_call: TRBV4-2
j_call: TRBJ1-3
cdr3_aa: ASSQIWGAGNTIY

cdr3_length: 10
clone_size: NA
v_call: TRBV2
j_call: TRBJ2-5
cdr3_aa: ASRKLEETQY

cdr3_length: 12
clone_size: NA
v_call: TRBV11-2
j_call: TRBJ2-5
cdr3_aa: ASSLDPGGQTQY

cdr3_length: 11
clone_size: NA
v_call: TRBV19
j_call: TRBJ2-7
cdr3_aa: ASSIGSSYEQY

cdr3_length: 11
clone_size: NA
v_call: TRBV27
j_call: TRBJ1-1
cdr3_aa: ASGYRGNTEAF

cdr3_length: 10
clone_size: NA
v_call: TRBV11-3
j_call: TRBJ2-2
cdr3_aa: ASSLESGELF

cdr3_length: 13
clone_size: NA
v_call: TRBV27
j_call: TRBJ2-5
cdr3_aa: ASRTLLGRQETQY

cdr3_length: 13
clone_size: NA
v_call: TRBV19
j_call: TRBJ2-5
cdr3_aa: ATSEGTGLQETQY

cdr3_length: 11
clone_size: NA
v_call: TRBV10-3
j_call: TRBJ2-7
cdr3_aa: AISRQDSYEQY

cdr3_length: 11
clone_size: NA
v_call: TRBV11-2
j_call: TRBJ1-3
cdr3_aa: ASSFDTGNTIY

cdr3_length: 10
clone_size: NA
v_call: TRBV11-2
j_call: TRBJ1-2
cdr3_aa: ASSRTGDGYT

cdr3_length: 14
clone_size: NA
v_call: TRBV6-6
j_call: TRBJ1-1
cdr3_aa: ASSYPTGPFDTEAF

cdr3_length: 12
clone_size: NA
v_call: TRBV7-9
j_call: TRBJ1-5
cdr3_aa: ASSLGQVGQPQH

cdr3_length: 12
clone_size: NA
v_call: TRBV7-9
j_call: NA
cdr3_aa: ASSFGGSGREQY

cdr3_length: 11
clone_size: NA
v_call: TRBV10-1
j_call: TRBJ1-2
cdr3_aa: ASSERPGHGYT

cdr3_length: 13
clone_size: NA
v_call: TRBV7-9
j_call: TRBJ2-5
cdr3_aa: ASSLGGGGQETQY

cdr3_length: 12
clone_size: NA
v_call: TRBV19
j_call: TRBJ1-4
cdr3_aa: ASSPPRGNEKLF

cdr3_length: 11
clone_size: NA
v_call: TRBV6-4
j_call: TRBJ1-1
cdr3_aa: ASSVQEGTEAF

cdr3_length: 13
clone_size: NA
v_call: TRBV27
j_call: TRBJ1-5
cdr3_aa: ASSLQGRGNQPQH

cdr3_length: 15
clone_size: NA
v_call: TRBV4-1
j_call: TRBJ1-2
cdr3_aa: ASSQDQPGLGYYGYT

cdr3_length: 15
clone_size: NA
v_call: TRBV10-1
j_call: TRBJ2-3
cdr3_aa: ASSGVGLASSTDTQY

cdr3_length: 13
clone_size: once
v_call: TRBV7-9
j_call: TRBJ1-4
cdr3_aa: ASSSRTGRGEKLF

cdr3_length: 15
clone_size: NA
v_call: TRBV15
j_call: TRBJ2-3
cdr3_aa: ATSRDPGGSSTDTQY